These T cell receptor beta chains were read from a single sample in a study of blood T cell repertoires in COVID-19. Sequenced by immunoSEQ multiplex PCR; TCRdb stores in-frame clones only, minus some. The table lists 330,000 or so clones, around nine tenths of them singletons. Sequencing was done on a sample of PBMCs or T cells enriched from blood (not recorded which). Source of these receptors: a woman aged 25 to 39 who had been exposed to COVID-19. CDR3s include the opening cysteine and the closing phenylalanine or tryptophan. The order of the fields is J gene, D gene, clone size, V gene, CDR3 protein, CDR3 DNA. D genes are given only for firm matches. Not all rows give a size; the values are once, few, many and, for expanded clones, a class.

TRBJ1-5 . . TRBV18 CASSPRTDQPQHF TGTGCCAGCTCACCTCGGACAGATCAGCCCCAGCATTTT
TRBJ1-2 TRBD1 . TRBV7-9 CASSLAGGGSGYTF TGTGCCAGCAGCTTAGCTGGAGGGGGCAGTGGCTACACCTTC
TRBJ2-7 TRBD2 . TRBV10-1 CASSEGLAGVYEQYF TGCGCCAGCAGTGAGGGACTAGCGGGTGTCTACGAGCAGTACTTC
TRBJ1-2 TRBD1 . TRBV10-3 CAISDGRQGTIYGYTF TGTGCCATCAGTGATGGTAGACAGGGGACTATCTATGGCTACACCTTC
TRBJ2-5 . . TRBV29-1 CSVLGANQETQYF TGCAGCGTTCTAGGGGCCAACCAAGAGACCCAGTACTTC
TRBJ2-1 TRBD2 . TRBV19 CASTTSVSYNEQFF TGTGCCAGTACCACTAGCGTCTCGTACAATGAGCAGTTCTTC
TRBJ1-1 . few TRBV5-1 CASRPETLMNTEAFF TGCGCCAGCAGGCCAGAGACACTCATGAACACTGAAGCTTTCTTT
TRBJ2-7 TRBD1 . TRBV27 CASSHTRDSTYEQYF TGTGCCAGCAGCCACACCCGGGACAGCACCTACGAGCAGTACTTC
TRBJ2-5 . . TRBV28 CASSFEAGRETQYF TGTGCCAGCAGTTTCGAGGCGGGAAGGGAGACCCAGTACTTC
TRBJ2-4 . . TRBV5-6 CASSFPLQGNIQYF TGTGCCAGCAGCTTCCCCCTCCAGGGAAACATTCAGTACTTC
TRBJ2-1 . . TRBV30 CAWSRQGESEQFF TGTGCCTGGAGTAGGCAGGGTGAGAGTGAGCAGTTCTTC
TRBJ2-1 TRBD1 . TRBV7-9 CASSFAPTGKSYNEQFF TGTGCCAGCAGCTTTGCCCCGACAGGGAAATCCTACAATGAGCAGTTCTTC
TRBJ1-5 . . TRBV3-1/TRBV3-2 CASSQDRDQPQHF TGTGCCAGCAGCCAAGACAGGGATCAGCCCCAGCATTTT
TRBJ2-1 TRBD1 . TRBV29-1 CSVKQGTNEQFF TGCAGCGTTAAACAGGGGACGAATGAGCAGTTCTTC
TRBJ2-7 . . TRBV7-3 CASSLTGTMNEQYF TGTGCCAGCAGCTTGACCGGGACAATGAACGAGCAGTACTTC
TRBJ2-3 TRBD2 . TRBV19 CASSVAGVLDTQYF TGTGCCAGTAGCGTGGCGGGAGTTCTCGATACGCAGTATTTT
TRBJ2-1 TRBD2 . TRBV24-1 CATSEGAGDPNEQFF TGTGCCACCAGTGAGGGAGCGGGAGACCCCAATGAGCAGTTCTTC
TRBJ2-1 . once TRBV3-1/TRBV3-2 CASSHYLGGGTYNEQFF TGTGCCAGCAGCCATTACCTAGGGGGGGGGACCTACAATGAGCAGTTCTTC
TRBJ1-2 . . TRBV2 CASSYLQNRYGYTF TGTGCCAGCAGTTACCTACAGAACCGCTATGGCTACACCTTC
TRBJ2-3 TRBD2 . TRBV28 CASSPRTSGADTQYF TGTGCCAGCAGCCCCCGGACTAGCGGAGCAGATACGCAGTATTTT
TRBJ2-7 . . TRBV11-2 CASSVDRGGSYEQYF TGTGCCAGCAGCGTAGACCGGGGTGGATCCTACGAGCAGTACTTC
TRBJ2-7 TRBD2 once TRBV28 CASSLPTSGGSYEQYF TGTGCCAGCAGTTTACCGACTAGCGGGGGCTCCTACGAGCAGTACTTC
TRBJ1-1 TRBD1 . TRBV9 CASSPQGARNTEAFF TGTGCCAGCAGCCCCCAGGGGGCCCGGAACACTGAAGCTTTCTTT
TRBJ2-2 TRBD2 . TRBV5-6 CASSLEIAGGLKNTGELFF TGTGCCAGCAGCTTGGAAATAGCGGGGGGACTCAAGAACACCGGGGAGCTGTTTTTT
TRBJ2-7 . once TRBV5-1 CASSSGSYEQYF TGCGCCAGCAGTTCAGGATCCTACGAGCAGTACTTC
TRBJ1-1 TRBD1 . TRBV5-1 CASSPGPIGQERTEAFF TGCGCCAGCAGCCCCGGTCCGATAGGACAGGAGCGGACTGAAGCTTTCTTT
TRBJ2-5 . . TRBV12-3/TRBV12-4 CASSLGQQETQYF TGTGCCAGCAGTTTGGGACAACAAGAGACCCAGTACTTC
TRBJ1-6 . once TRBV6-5 CASSYWGGSYNSPLHF TGTGCCAGCAGTTACTGGGGCGGATCCTATAATTCACCCCTCCACTTT
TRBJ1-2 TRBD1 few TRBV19 CASSSGGQRINYGYTF TGTGCCAGTAGTTCTGGGGGACAGCGAATTAACTATGGCTACACCTTC
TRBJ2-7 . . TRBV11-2 CASSLEPQDFSEQYF TGTGCCAGCAGCTTAGAACCCCAGGACTTCTCCGAGCAGTACTTC
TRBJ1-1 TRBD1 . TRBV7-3 CASSQSGQGGTEAFF TGTGCCAGCAGCCAATCCGGACAGGGGGGGACTGAAGCTTTCTTT
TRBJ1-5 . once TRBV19 CASGRVIQPQHF TGTGCCAGTGGGCGGGTAATCCAGCCCCAGCATTTT